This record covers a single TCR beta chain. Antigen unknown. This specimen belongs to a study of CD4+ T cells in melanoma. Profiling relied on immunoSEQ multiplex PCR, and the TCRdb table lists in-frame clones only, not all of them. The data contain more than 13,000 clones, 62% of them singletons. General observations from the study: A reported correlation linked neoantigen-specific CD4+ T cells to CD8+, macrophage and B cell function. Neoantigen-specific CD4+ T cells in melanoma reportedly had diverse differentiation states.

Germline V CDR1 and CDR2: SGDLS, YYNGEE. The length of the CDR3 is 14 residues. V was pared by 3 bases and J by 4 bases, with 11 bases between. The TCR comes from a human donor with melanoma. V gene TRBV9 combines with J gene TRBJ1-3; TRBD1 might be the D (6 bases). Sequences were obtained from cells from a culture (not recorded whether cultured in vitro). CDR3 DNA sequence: TGTGCCAGCAGCGCTTTGGGGGCCGGAAACACCATATATTTT. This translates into CASSALGAGNTIYF.